This T cell receptor beta chain was observed in a study of cytomegalovirus exposure and HLA in healthy donors. This clone turned up a few times. The germline V gene encodes CDR1 SGHAT and CDR2 FQNNGV. The CDR3 has 16 amino acids. The J segment lost 4 bases and the V segment lost 3 bases, leaving 8 bases of the junction unmatched. The PCR made use of 60 Vbeta and 13 Jbeta primers. Clones were read by immunoSEQ multiplex PCR, and TCRdb kept only the in-frame ones, dropping some. The sample carries about 170,000 clones, 65% to 90% recorded once. This rearrangement joins TRBV11-2 to TRBJ2-2; 7 nucleotides match TRBD2. The receptor was derived from a male donor in good health and CMV-seronegative. Sequenced: PBMCs. CDR3 DNA sequence: TGTGCCAGCAGCTTTCTGACGGGGGGAAGCACCGGGGAGCTGTTTTTT. Translated, it gives CASSFLTGGSTGELFF.